This T cell receptor beta chain comes out of a study of blood T cell repertoires in COVID-19 (dated by TCRdb to the early 2020s). Notes on the research overall: The collaborator samples originated in the United States, Italy and Spain and spanned the acute and convalescent phases of COVID-19. The material from the prospective study consisted of cDNA or gDNA derived from T cells, B-cell-depleted T cells, or PBMCs. Nearly every sample came with metadata listing a de-identified subject ID, COVID-19 status, age in years and sex. HLA class I and class II types, where available, came from metadata supplied by the sample provider rather than from assay-based typing. The samples were drawn from two sources: the first 160 participants of the ongoing ImmuneRACE study, and 1,254 subjects contributed by 6 global collaborators. Subjects who had been exposed to COVID-19, were actively infected with it, or had recovered from it provided the deeply sampled blood TCRbeta repertoires that made up the dataset. The repertoires were released in a freely available public database intended as a resource for research on the immune response to SARS-CoV-2.

The investigation overall reported the following: How much clinical and demographic metadata was included differed by source and by participant, and the metadata was provided uncurated.

Trimmed from V: 6 bases; trimmed from J: 7 bases; junction bases lacking a gene match: 6. The germline V gene (reference sequence) provides CDR1 MNHEY and CDR2 SMNVEV. The CDR3 goes from the cysteine to the phenylalanine over 13 residues. Kept here is only the CDR3 DNA, which spans 39 bases and is read in frame from base 1. The immunoSEQ Assay, a bias-controlled multiplex PCR, was used to amplify TCRbeta CDR3 regions from genomic DNA. On the authors' methods: Within the assay, amplification of reference gene primers was used to estimate how many nucleated cells each sample contained. Sequence reads were collapsed and filtered to measure the absolute abundance of every unique TCRbeta CDR3 rearrangement. For each sample, productive Simpson clonality was calculated by taking the square root of Simpson's diversity index across productive rearrangements. As stored in TCRdb, this immuneACCESS dataset retains in-frame rearrangements with V and J assigned. A fraction of the clones does not appear; measured against another copy, unresolved V genes explain less than half of the discrepancy, and the remainder lacks a known reason. D and trimming come from the DNA, and the V and J calls and clone size come from that table. The sample profile shows under 80,000 clones; 80% to 90% of them were found once. The ten largest account for approximately 15% of the sample.

Whole blood was collected in K2EDTA tubes by collaborating institutions according to the institutions' own protocols. For TCRbeta analysis, collaborators shipped samples in one of three forms: frozen whole blood, isolated PBMCs, or DNA extracted from either of those sample types. About this clone: Its antigen is unknown. No quality values exist for individual bases; no much larger clone is one base distant.

This sequence was found in a man between 65 and 85 years old with active or convalescent COVID-19. Recombination joined TRBV27 with TRBJ1-2; 9 bases in between match TRBD1. Sequencing was performed on peripheral blood. CDR3 region: CASRPTGGPGYTF. The DNA is TGTGCCAGCAGACCGACAGGGGGTCCTGGCTACACCTTC.